What follows are 32 T cell receptor beta chains derived from one specimen sequenced in a study of T cells expressing NK-cell markers. Using the 5' RACE reads, TCRdb records one entry per CDR3 protein without DNA. The sample's table shows 300,000 to 450,000 distinct CDR3 sequences. Sequencing was performed on blood T cells: a sorted CD56 or NKG2C T cell subset, CD4+ or CD8+ T cells, or bulk PBMC T cells (not recorded which). All receptors derive from a man aged 18-69 years in good health.

The V and J genes are TRBV6-2 or TRBV6-3 and TRBJ2-2; the TRBD1 assignment by TCRdb is unverifiable without DNA. The CDR3 contains 16 residues. The germline gives CDR1 MNHEY, CDR2 SVGEGT. The CDR3 loop is CASSYAVGQATGELFF.

V gene TRBV20-1 combines with J gene TRBJ1-1; there is no DNA to check the TCRdb D call of TRBD1. The CDR3 extends over 15 amino acids. The V gene's germline CDR1 is DFQATT and CDR2 SNEGSKA (reference sequence). This CDR3 reads CSALDRRGLNTEAFF.

The CDR3 protein is CASSPRTGRDFRGYTF. The V call is TRBV12-3 or TRBV12-4, the J call TRBJ1-2; TCRdb calls TRBD1, which cannot be checked without DNA. The CDR3 is 16 residues long.

CDR3 amino acids: CASSPPGTGASPLHF. The rearrangement uses TRBV2 and TRBJ1-6; TCRdb gives TRBD1 as the D gene, but with no DNA this cannot be confirmed. Per the germline V gene, CDR1 is SNHLY and CDR2 is FYNNEI. This CDR3 has 15 amino acids.

CDR3 sequence reads: CASRAQGASYEQYF. V is TRBV5-1 and J is TRBJ2-7; TCRdb reports TRBD1, a call that lacks DNA to check it against. The CDR3 spans 14 residues. CDR1 is SGHRS and CDR2 is YFSETQ in the germline V gene. Filled out from reference TRBV5-1 and TRBJ2-7, the complete variable domain reads KAGVTQTPRYLIKTRGQQVTLSCSPISGHRSVSWYQQTPGQGLQFLFEYFSETQRNKGNFPGRFSGRQFSNSRSEMNVSTLELGDSALYLCASRAQGASYEQYFGPGTRLTVT.

V usage is TRBV28 and J usage is TRBJ1-2; the D call from TCRdb, TRBD1, cannot be confirmed without DNA. The CDR3 runs 15 residues. The V gene's germline CDR1 is MDHEN and CDR2 SYDVKM. CDR3 amino acids: CASSVRTGNNYGYTF.

V gene TRBV19 combines with J gene TRBJ2-2; the TRBD1 assignment by TCRdb is unverifiable without DNA. The germline V gene has CDR1 LNHDA and CDR2 SQIVND (reference sequence). The CDR3 runs 15 residues. The CDR3 is CASTPLRGNTGELFF.

This chain joins TRBV20-1 and TRBJ2-2; with no DNA, the TCRdb D assignment of TRBD1 cannot be verified. CDR3 length equals 14 residues. Germline V gives CDR1 DFQATT, CDR2 SNEGSKA (reference sequence). This CDR3 reads CSARQGFYTGELFF.

The gene calls are TRBV7-2 and TRBJ2-5. The germline V gene has CDR1 SGHTA and CDR2 FQGNSA. The CDR3 is 15 amino acids. The chain's CDR3 is CASSQGQSTQETQYF.

The rearrangement uses TRBV25-1 and TRBJ1-2; TCRdb selects TRBD1, and the lack of DNA leaves this call unchecked. The CDR3 contains 14 residues. Looked up from germline, CDR1 is MGHDK and CDR2 is SYGVNS. CDR3 sequence: CASSGDQPSYGYTF.

J is TRBJ2-7 and V is TRBV5-6; TCRdb names TRBD1, which stays unverified in the absence of DNA. Germline CDR1 is SGHDT and CDR2 is YYEEEE. The CDR3 is made up of 13 amino acids. The CDR3 spells CASSWGGQNEQYF.

The genes are TRBV12-3 or TRBV12-4 and TRBJ2-2. This CDR3 contains 13 residues. The CDR3 is CASSLLVTGELFF.

This sequence joins TRBV20-1 and TRBJ2-2; TCRdb gives TRBD1 as the D gene, but with no DNA this cannot be confirmed. CDR1 and CDR2 (germline): DFQATT, SNEGSKA (reference sequence). The length of the CDR3 is 16 residues. The chain's CDR3 is CSATLTGRGATGELFF.

The chain combines TRBV6-5 with TRBJ2-7. There are 11 residues in the CDR3. The germline V gene has CDR1 MNHEY and CDR2 SVGAGI. The CDR3 spells CASRSSYEQYF.

V and J are TRBV5-4 and TRBJ1-2. The CDR3 has 15 amino acids. Germline V gene lookup returns CDR1 SGHNT and CDR2 YYREEE (reference sequence). The CDR3 sequence is CASSLRAGRDYGYTF.

J is TRBJ1-5 and V is TRBV6-1; with no DNA, the TCRdb D assignment of TRBD1 cannot be verified. Germline loops: CDR1 MNHNS, CDR2 SASEGT. The CDR3 is made up of 15 amino acids. CDR3 in amino acids: CASSGLGQGYQPQHF.

The rearrangement links TRBV15 to TRBJ2-7. Germline assignment: CDR1 LNHNV and CDR2 YYDKDF (reference sequence). The CDR3 is made up of 14 amino acids. The CDR3 loop reads CATSPTQAYYEQYF.

This sequence joins TRBV20-1 and TRBJ1-4. The CDR3 runs to 15 residues. Germline CDR1 is DFQATT and CDR2 is SNEGSKA (reference sequence). CDR3 in amino acids: CSARADGTQGEKLFF.

The chain links TRBV28 to TRBJ1-1. This CDR3 is built from 11 residues. Germline CDR1 and CDR2: MDHEN and SYDVKM. The CDR3 spells CASSGSLEAFF.

The J gene is TRBJ2-7, the V gene TRBV20-1; TCRdb's D gene call, TRBD1, goes unchecked for lack of DNA. The germline CDR1 and CDR2 sequences are DFQATT and SNEGSKA (reference sequence). The CDR3 contains 15 residues. CDR3 amino acids: CSASGRGHIAYEQYF.

V gene TRBV7-2 combines with J gene TRBJ2-1; the D call from TCRdb, TRBD1, cannot be confirmed without DNA. Germline CDR1 is SGHTA and CDR2 is FQGNSA. CDR3 length equals 16 residues. CDR3: CASRYRPGQSHNEQFF. Using reference TRBV7-2 and TRBJ2-1 for the parts outside the CDR3, the full variable domain is GAGVSQSPSNKVTEKGKDVELRCDPISGHTALYWYRQSLGQGLEFLIYFQGNSAPDKSGLPSDRFSAERTGGSVSTLTIQRTQQEDSAVYLCASRYRPGQSHNEQFFGPGTRLTVL.

The chain employs TRBV3-1 and TRBJ1-2. The germline V gene encodes CDR1 LGHDT and CDR2 YNNKEL (reference sequence). CDR3 length: 15 amino acids. CDR3 sequence reads: CASSQQHALLYGYTF.

The V call is TRBV6-2 or TRBV6-3, the J call TRBJ2-1; TCRdb returns TRBD1, unconfirmable since there is no DNA. CDR1 and CDR2 from the germline V gene are MNHEY and SVGEGT. This CDR3 is 15 amino acids long. The chain's CDR3 is CASSNGGRVNNEQFF.

The gene calls are TRBV5-1 and TRBJ2-3; the TRBD1 assignment by TCRdb is unverifiable without DNA. Per the germline V gene, CDR1 is SGHRS and CDR2 is YFSETQ. This CDR3 is 15 amino acids long. The CDR3 spells CASSGRQGTTDTQYF.

V and J are TRBV6-2 or TRBV6-3 and TRBJ2-1; TCRdb reports TRBD2, a call that lacks DNA to check it against. The V gene's germline CDR1 is MNHEY and CDR2 SVGEGT. The CDR3 contains 16 residues. This CDR3 reads CASSQRGGASYNEQFF.

This sequence joins TRBV7-8 and TRBJ2-5. Germline V gene data show CDR1 as SGHVS and CDR2 as FQNEAQ. The CDR3 sequence is 13 residues long. The CDR3 reads CASSLAGSETQYF.

V is TRBV12-3 or TRBV12-4 and J is TRBJ2-3; TCRdb's D gene call, TRBD2, goes unchecked for lack of DNA. The CDR3 has 15 residues. This chain's CDR3 is CASSLAGSGPDTQYF.

The chain uses TRBV5-1 and TRBJ2-7; the D call from TCRdb, TRBD1, cannot be confirmed without DNA. Germline assignment: CDR1 SGHRS and CDR2 YFSETQ. The CDR3 extends over 14 amino acids. CDR3 protein: CASSSPATVGEQYF.

The rearrangement links TRBV20-1 to TRBJ2-1; TCRdb returns TRBD2, unconfirmable since there is no DNA. Germline-derived CDR1 and CDR2 are DFQATT and SNEGSKA (reference sequence). The CDR3 sequence is 15 residues long. This CDR3 is CSALAPSGVYNEQFF.

The V and J genes are TRBV12-3 or TRBV12-4 and TRBJ2-5; TCRdb indicates TRBD2, and absent DNA this call remains unverified. CDR3 length equals 13 residues. The CDR3 is CASRLQGRETHYF.

The chain links TRBV20-1 to TRBJ1-4; TCRdb picks TRBD1, but there is no DNA to check that call. The CDR3 consists of 11 residues. Per the germline V gene, CDR1 is DFQATT and CDR2 is SNEGSKA (reference sequence). CDR3 protein: CSASGAEKLFF.

The rearrangement joins TRBV6-1 to TRBJ1-6; with no DNA, the TCRdb D assignment of TRBD1 cannot be verified. Germline V gene data show CDR1 as MNHNS and CDR2 as SASEGT. CDR3 length equals 13 residues. CDR3 amino acids: CATNRDSASPLHF.